This T cell receptor beta chain was captured in a study of glioma-infiltrating T cells. Study results and limitations: Gliomas, especially low-grade, showed above-expected tissue-blood divergence; non-neoplastic patients showed below. Tissue and blood shared very few CDR3 sequences.

At least ten counts were recorded for this clonotype. Its cognate antigen is unknown. The iRepertoire nested amplicon-rescue multiplex PCR amplified TCR alpha and beta CDR3s from RNA. For one-step reverse transcription and amplification, 100-400 ng of tissue mRNA or PBMC total RNA was used. TCRdb called the multiplex PCR reads again in MiXCR, with one record for every CDR3 protein. The sample holds 9,500 to 12,000 distinct CDR3 sequences; approximately 60% are singletons and the top ten take around 21%. From germline, CDR1 is SEHNR and CDR2 FQNEAQ (reference sequence). There are 12 residues in the CDR3. Trimming took 0 bases from V and 11 from J, leaving 11 bases between them.

This sequence joins TRBV7-9 and TRBJ2-7, with D hard to call. The sample was glioma tissue, nonneoplastic brain tissue, or PBMCs (not recorded which). The clonotype was recovered from a human donor with low-grade glioma or glioblastoma, undergoing nonglioma brain surgery, or in good health (not recorded which). The CDR3 region has the DNA TGTGCCAGCAGCTTAGCGAAAAGAGGAAAGTACTTC. Protein: CASSLAKRGKYF.